The present T cell receptor beta chain was sequenced within a study of blood T cell repertoires in COVID-19 (dated by TCRdb to about 2020). With regard to the full study: Collaborator samples came from the United States, Italy and Spain and covered acute and convalescent phases of COVID-19. The material from the prospective study consisted of cDNA or gDNA derived from T cells, B-cell-depleted T cells, or PBMCs. Deeply sampled blood TCRbeta repertoires from subjects exposed to, actively infected with, or recovered from COVID-19 were included in the dataset. The repertoires were released in a freely available public database meant as a resource for research on the immune response to SARS-CoV-2. The samples were drawn from the first 160 participants of the ongoing ImmuneRACE study and from more than 1,000 subjects provided by 6 global collaborators. Sample metadata almost always included a de-identified subject ID, COVID-19 status, age in years and sex. Where available, HLA class I and class II types were obtained from metadata supplied by the sample provider rather than from assay-based typing. Points the paper makes about the study in general: How much clinical and demographic metadata was included differed by source and by participant, and the metadata was provided uncurated.

The immunoSEQ Assay, a bias-controlled multiplex PCR, was used to amplify TCRbeta CDR3 regions from genomic DNA. As for the authors' bioinformatics: The number of nucleated cells in each sample was estimated from the amplification of reference gene primers within the assay. To quantify the absolute abundance of each unique TCRbeta CDR3 rearrangement, sequence reads were collapsed and filtered. For each sample, productive Simpson clonality was calculated by taking the square root of Simpson's diversity index across productive rearrangements. TCRdb retrieved this table from immuneACCESS and kept in-frame rearrangements only. Not all clones are present; in checked studies, unresolved V genes account for under half, and no reason is known for the remainder. V and J calls and clone size follow that table, whereas D and trimming were derived from the DNA. Across this sample there are around 450,000 clones, with approximately 90% seen only once. 0.7% of the sample goes to the ten largest clones.

Of note for this clone: Which antigen it targets is not known. No quality values exist for individual bases; no much larger clone is one base distant. In the same sample, other DNA sequences code for this CDR3.

In the prospective study, participants were roughly 18 to 100 years old, resided in 24 geographic areas of the United States, and were enrolled through a virtual design. In the prospective study, cohorts were assigned on the basis of participant-reported clinical history obtained from a screening survey and a study questionnaire. Recovered participants in ImmuneRACE Cohort 3 were defined as having two consecutive negative NP/OP PCR tests, clearance from a healthcare professional, or resolution of symptoms. Mobile phlebotomists in the prospective study collected whole blood, serum and a nasopharyngeal or oropharyngeal swab from every participant. Over a roughly 2-month period, participants in the prospective study had the option of providing additional blood draws and questionnaires. Before DNA extraction, blood samples from the prospective study were shipped at room temperature or frozen. Trimmed from V: 4 bases; trimmed from J: 2 bases; junction bases lacking a gene match: 2. The CDR3 measures 14 amino acids from cysteine to phenylalanine. Here the CDR3 DNA is all that survives: 42 bases in frame from base 1. CDR1 and CDR2, looked up from the germline V gene, are MDHEN and SYDVKM.

Sequenced sample: PBMCs or T cells enriched from blood (not recorded which). The receptor's source is a young woman who had recovered from COVID-19. This chain is built from TRBV28 and TRBJ1-5, with 7 bases aligning to TRBD1. The nucleotides are TGTGCCAGCAGTTGGACAGGCGGCAATCAGCCCCAGCATTTT. This codes for CASSWTGGNQPQHF.